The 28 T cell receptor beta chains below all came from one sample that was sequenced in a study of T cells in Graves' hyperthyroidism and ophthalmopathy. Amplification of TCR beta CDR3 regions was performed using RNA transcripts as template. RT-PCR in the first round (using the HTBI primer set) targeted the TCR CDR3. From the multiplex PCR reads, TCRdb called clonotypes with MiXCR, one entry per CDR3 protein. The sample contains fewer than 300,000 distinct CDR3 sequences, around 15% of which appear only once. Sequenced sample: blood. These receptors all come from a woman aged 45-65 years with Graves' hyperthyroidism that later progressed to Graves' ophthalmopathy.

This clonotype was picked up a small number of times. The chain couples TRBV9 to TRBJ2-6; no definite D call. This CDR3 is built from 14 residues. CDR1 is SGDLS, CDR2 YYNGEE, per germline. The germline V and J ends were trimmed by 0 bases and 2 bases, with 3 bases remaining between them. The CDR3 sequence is CASSVEAGANVLTF. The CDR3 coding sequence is TGTGCCAGCAGCGTAGAAGCTGGGGCCAACGTCCTGACTTTC.

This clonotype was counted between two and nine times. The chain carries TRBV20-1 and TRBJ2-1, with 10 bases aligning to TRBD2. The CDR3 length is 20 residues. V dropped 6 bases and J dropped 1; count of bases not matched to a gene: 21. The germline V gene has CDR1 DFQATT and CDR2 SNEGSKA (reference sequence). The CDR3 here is CSAPPDEREGRIGSYNEQFF. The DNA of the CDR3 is TGCAGTGCCCCTCCGGACGAGCGGGAGGGTAGGATTGGTTCCTACAATGAGCAGTTCTTC.

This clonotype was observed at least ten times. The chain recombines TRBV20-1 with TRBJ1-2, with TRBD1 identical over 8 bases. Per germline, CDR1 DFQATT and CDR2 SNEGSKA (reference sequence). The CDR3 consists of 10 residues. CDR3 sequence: CIPLGTGDTF. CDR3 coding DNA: TGCATCCCACTCGGGACAGGAGACACCTTC.

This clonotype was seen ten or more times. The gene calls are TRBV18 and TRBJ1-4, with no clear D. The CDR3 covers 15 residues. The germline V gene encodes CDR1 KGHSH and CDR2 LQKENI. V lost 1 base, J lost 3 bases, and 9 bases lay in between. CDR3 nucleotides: TGTGCCAGCTCACCACGTGTGCAGGCTAATGAAAAACTGTTTTTT. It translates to CASSPRVQANEKLFF.

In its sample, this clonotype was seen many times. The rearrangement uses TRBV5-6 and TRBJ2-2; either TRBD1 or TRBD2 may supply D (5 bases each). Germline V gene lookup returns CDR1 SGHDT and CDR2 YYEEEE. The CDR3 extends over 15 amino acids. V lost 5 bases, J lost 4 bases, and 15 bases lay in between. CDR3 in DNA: TGTGCCAGCAGAGGGACCCTTCACCCCACCGGGGAGCTGTTTTTT. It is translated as CASRGTLHPTGELFF.

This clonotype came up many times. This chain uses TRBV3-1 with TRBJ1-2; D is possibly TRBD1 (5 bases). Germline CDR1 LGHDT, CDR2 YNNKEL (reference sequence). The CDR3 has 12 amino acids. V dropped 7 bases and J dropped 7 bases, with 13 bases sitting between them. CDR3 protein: CASTQGEGGYTF. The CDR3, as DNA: TGTGCCAGCACCCAGGGAGAGGGTGGCTACACCTTC.

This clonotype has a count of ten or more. The CDR3 region has the DNA TGTGCCAGCAGTCTGATTACAGGGGCCGGAAACACCATATATTTT. Protein product: CASSLITGAGNTIYF. This chain joins TRBV12-3 or TRBV12-4 and TRBJ1-3; 7 bases map to TRBD1. This CDR3 spans 15 amino acids. Unmatched junction bases numbered 8, after V lost 5 bases and J lost 4 bases.

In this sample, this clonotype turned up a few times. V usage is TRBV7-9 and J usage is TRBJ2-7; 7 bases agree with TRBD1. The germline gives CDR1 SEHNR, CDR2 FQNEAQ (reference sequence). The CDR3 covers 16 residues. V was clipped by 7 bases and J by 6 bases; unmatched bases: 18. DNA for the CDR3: TGTGCCAGCAACTCTCCGCAACAGGGGCCCTTCTTCGAGCAGTACTTC. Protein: CASNSPQQGPFFEQYF.

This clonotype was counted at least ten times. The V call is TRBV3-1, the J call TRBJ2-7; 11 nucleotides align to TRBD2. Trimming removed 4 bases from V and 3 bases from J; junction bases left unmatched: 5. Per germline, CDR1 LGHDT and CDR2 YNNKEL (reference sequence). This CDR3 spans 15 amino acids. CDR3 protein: CASSPPGLADYEQYF. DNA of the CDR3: TGTGCCAGCAGCCCACCGGGACTAGCGGACTACGAGCAGTACTTC.

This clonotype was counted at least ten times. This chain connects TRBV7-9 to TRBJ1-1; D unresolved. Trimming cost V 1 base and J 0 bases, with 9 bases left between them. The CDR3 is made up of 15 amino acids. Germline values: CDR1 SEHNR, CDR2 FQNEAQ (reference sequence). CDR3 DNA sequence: TGTGCCAGCAGCTTAGTCCGGAACCTGAACACTGAAGCTTTCTTT. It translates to CASSLVRNLNTEAFF.

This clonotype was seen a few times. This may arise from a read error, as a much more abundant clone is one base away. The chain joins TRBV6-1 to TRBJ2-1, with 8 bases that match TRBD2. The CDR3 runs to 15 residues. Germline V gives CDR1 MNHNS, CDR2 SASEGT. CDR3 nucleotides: TGTGCCAGCAGTCAGATAGCGGGAAGGGACAATGAGCGGTTCTTC. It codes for CASSQIAGRDNERFF.

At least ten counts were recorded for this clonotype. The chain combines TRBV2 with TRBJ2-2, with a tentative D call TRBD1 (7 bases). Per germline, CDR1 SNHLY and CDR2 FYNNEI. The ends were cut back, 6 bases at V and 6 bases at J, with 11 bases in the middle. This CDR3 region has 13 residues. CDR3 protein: CASRDREAGELFF. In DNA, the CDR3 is TGTGCCAGCAGAGACAGGGAGGCCGGGGAGCTGTTTTTT.

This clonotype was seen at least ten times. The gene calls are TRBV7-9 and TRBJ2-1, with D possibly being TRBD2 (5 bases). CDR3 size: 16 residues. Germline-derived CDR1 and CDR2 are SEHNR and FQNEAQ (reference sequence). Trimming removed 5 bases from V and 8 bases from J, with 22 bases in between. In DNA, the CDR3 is TGTGCCAGCAGCCCCCACCCTCGGGGTAGTGTCGATGAGCAGTTCTTC. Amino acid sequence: CASSPHPRGSVDEQFF. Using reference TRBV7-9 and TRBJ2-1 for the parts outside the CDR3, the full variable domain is DTGVSQNPRHKITKRGQNVTFRCDPISEHNRLYWYRQTLGQGPEFLTYFQNEAQLEKSRLLSDRFSAERPKGSFSTLEIQRTEQGDSAMYLCASSPHPRGSVDEQFFGPGTRLTVL.

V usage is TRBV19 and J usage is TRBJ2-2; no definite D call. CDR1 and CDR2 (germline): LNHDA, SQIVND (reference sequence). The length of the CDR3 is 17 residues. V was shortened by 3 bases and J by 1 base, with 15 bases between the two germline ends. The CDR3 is CASSIGSAYLNTGELFF. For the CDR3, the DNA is TGTGCCAGTAGTATCGGTTCCGCTTATTTGAACACCGGGGAGCTGTTTTTT.

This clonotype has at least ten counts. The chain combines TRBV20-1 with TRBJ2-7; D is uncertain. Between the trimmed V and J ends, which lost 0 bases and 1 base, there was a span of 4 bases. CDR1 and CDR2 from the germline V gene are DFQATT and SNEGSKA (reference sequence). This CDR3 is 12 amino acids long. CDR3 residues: CSARDLSYEQYF. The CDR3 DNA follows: TGCAGTGCTAGAGATCTTTCCTACGAGCAGTACTTC.

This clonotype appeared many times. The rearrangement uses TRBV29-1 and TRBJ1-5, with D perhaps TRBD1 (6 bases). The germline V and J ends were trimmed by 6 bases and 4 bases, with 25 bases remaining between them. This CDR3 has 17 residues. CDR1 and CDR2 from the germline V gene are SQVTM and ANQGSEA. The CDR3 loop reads CSVHDRPHPCRNQPQHF. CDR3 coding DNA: TGCAGCGTACATGACAGGCCCCACCCTTGCCGGAATCAGCCCCAGCATTTT.

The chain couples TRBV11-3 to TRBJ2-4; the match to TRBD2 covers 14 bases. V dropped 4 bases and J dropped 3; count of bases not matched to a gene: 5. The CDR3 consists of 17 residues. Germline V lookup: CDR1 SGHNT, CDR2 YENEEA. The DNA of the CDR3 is TGTGCCAGCAGCTCGGGACTAGCGGGAGAGGGCAAAAACATTCAGTACTTC. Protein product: CASSSGLAGEGKNIQYF.

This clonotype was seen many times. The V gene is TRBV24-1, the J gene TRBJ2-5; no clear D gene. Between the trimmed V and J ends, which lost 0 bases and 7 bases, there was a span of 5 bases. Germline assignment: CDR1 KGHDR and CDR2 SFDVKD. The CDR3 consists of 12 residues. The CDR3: CATSDLYGTQYF. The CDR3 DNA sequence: TGTGCCACCAGTGATTTGTATGGGACCCAGTACTTC.

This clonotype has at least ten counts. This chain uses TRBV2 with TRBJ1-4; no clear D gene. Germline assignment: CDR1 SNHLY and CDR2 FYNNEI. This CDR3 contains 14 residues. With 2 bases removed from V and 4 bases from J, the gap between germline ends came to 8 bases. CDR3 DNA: TGTGCCAGCAGTGAATTGGCAAATAATGAAAAACTGTTTTTT. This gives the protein CASSELANNEKLFF.

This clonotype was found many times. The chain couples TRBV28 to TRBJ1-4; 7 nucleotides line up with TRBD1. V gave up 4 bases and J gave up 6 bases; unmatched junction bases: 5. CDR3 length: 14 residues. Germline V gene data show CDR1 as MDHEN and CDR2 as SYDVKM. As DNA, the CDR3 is TGTGCCAGCAGTTCCCCAGGGGGGGATGAAAAACTGTTTTTT. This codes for CASSSPGGDEKLFF.

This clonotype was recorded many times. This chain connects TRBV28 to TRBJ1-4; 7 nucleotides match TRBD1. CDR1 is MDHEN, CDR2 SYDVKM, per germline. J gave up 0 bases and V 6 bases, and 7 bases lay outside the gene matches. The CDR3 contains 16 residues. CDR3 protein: CASRPLGTATNEKLFF. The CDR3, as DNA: TGTGCCAGCAGACCTCTCGGGACAGCAACTAATGAAAAACTGTTTTTT.

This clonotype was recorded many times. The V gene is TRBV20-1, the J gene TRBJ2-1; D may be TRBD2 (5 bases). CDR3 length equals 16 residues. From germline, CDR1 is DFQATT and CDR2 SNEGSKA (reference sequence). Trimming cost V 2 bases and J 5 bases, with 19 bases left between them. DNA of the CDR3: TGCAGTGCTAGAATACCTGTGCGGCTAGCCAACAATGAGCAGTTCTTC. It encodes CSARIPVRLANNEQFF.

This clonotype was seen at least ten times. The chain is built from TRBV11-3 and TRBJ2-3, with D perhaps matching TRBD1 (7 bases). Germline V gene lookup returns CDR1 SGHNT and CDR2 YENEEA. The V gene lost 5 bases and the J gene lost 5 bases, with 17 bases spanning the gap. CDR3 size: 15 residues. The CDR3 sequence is CASSQGGREGDTQYF. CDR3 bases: TGTGCCAGCAGCCAGGGGGGCAGGGAAGGAGATACGCAGTATTTT. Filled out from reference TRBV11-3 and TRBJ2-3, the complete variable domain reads EAGVVQSPRYKIIEKKQPVAFWCNPISGHNTLYWYLQNLGQGPELLIRYENEEAVDDSQLPKDRFSAERLKGVDSTLKIQPAELGDSAVYLCASSQGGREGDTQYFGPGTRLTVL.

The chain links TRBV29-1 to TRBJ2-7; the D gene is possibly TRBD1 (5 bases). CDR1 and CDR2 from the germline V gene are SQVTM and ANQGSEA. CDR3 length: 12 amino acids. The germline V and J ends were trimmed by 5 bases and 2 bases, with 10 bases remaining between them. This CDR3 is CSVNTGPYEQYF. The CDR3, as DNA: TGCAGCGTTAATACAGGTCCCTACGAGCAGTACTTC.

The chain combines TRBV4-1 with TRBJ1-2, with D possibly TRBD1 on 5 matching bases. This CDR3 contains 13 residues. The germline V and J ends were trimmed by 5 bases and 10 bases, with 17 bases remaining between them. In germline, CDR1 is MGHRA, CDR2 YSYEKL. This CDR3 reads CASSSQNEGPYTF. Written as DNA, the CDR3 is TGCGCCAGCAGCTCCCAGAATGAGGGGCCCTACACCTTC.

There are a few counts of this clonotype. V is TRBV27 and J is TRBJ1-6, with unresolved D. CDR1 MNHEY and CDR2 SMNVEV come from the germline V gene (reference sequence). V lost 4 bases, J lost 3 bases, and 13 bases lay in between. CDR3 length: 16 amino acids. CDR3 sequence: CASSSLYSFYNSPLHF. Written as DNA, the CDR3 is TGTGCCAGCAGTTCCTTATACAGCTTCTATAATTCACCCCTCCACTTT.

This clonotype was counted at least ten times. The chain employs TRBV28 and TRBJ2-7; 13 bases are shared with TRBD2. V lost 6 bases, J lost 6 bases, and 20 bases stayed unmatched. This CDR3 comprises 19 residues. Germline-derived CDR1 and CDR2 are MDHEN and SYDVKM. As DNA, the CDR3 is TGTGCCAGCAGCTCGGTACAGATATTAGGACTAGCGGGAGACTTCGAGCAGTACTTC. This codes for CASSSVQILGLAGDFEQYF.

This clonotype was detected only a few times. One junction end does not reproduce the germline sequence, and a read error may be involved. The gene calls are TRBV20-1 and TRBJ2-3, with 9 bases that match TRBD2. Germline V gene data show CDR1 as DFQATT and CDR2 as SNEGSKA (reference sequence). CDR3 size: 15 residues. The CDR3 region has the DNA TGCAATGCTGAGAGGGGGCTAGCGGGACCAGATACGCAGTATTTT. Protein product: CNAERGLAGPDTQYF.